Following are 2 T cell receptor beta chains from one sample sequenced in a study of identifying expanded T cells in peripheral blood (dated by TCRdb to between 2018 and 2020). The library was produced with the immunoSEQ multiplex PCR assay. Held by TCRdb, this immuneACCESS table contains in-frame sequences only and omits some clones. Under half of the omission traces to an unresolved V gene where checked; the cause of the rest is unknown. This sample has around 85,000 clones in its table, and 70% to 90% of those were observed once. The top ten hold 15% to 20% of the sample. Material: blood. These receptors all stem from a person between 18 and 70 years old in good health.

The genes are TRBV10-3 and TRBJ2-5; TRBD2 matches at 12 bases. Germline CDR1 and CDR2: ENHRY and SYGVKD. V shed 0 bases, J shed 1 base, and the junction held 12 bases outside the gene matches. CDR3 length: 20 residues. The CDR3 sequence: CAISESELAGGPGGQETQYF. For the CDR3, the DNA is TGTGCCATCAGTGAGTCAGAGCTAGCGGGGGGGCCCGGTGGCCAAGAGACCCAGTACTTC.

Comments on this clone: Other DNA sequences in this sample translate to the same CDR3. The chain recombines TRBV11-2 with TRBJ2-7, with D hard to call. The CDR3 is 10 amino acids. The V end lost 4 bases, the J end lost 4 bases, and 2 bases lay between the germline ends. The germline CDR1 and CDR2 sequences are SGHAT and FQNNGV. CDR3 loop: CASSSYEQYF. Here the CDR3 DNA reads TGTGCCAGCAGCTCTTACGAGCAGTACTTC.